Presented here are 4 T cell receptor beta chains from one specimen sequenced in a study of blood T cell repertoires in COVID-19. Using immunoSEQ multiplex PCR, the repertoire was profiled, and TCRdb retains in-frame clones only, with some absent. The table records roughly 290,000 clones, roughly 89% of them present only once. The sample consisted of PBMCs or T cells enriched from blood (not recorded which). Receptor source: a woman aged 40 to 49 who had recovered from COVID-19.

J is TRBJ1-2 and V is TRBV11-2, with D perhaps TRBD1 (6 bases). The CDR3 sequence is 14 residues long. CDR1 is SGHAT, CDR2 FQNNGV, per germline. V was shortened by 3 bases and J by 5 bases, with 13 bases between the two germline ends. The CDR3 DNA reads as TGTGCCAGCAGCTTTGGCCCAGGGGATTATGGCTACACCTTC. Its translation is CASSFGPGDYGYTF.

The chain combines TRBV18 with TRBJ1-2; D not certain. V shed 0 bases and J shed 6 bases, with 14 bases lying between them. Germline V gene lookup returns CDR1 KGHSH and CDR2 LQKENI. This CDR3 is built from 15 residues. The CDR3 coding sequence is TGTGCCAGCTCACCACCACACAGCTTGGCTCATGGCTACACCTTC. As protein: CASSPPHSLAHGYTF.

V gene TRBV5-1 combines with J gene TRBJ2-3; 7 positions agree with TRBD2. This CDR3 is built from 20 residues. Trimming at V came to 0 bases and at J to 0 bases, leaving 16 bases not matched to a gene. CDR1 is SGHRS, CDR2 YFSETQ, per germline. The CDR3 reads CASSLAFVGRGRTSTDTQYF. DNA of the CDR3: TGCGCCAGCAGCTTGGCCTTCGTAGGGCGGGGGAGAACTAGCACAGATACGCAGTATTTT.

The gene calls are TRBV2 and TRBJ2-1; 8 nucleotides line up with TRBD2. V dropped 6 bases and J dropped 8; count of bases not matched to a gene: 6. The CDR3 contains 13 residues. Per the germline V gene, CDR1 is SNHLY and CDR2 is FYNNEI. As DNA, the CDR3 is TGTGCCAGCAGACGGGGGGGCAGGGATGAGCAGTTCTTC. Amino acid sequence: CASRRGGRDEQFF.